Listed here are 6 T cell receptor beta chains from one sample, sequenced in a study of vaccination effects on CD4 cells after COVID-19. The repertoire was sequenced with immunoSEQ multiplex PCR; TCRdb's copy has only in-frame clones and lacks some. The repertoire includes about 74,000 clones, approximately 71% of them detected once, and roughly 2% sits in the top ten. Subsequent to a culture period of approximately 11 days, CD4+ T cells were isolated. No antigen has been assigned to these receptors. Source: CD4+ T cells from PBMCs cultured without peptide, taken before COVID-19 vaccination. These receptor sequences come from a human donor who received a COVID-19 vaccine.

The rearrangement links TRBV7-2 to TRBJ2-5; D might be TRBD2 (6 bases). V was cut by 0 bases and J by 7 bases, with 9 bases left in between. The CDR3 spans 13 residues. Germline CDR1 SGHTA, CDR2 FQGNSA. The CDR3 is CASSLARGRTQYF. CDR3 sequence (DNA): TGTGCCAGCAGCTTAGCCCGGGGGAGGACCCAGTACTTC.

V and J are TRBV24-1 and TRBJ2-2, with D unresolved. The ends were cut back, 5 bases at V and 0 bases at J, with 15 bases in the middle. Germline V CDR1 and CDR2: KGHDR, SFDVKD. This CDR3 comprises 17 residues. The CDR3 region has the DNA TGTGCCACCAGTGGTATGGTAGGGCGTACGAACACCGGGGAGCTGTTTTTT. Protein sequence: CATSGMVGRTNTGELFF.

The chain employs TRBV5-6 and TRBJ2-3; the D gene is possibly TRBD2 (5 bases). CDR3 length equals 14 residues. Germline CDR1 is SGHDT and CDR2 is YYEEEE. The V end lost 5 bases, the J end lost 4 bases, and 14 bases lay between the germline ends. The CDR3 sequence: CASRRLASSDTQYF. CDR3 in DNA: TGTGCCAGCAGACGTCTAGCTAGCTCAGATACGCAGTATTTT.

CDR3 sequence: CASSWGRNTEAFF. CDR3 in DNA: TGTGCCAGCAGCTGGGGAAGAAACACTGAAGCTTTCTTT. V usage is TRBV7-8 and J usage is TRBJ1-1; no clear D gene. The V and J ends lost 4 bases and 2 bases respectively, with 8 bases between them. In germline, CDR1 is SGHVS, CDR2 FQNEAQ. The CDR3 spans 13 residues.

The J gene is TRBJ2-1, the V gene TRBV7-6, with 9 bases identical to TRBD2. There are 15 residues in the CDR3. Germline CDR1 is SGHVS and CDR2 is FNYEAQ. V gave up 4 bases and J gave up 9 bases; unmatched junction bases: 10. This CDR3 is CASSSNRGGATEQFF. The CDR3 region has the DNA TGTGCCAGCAGCTCAAACCGCGGGGGGGCCACTGAGCAGTTCTTC.

This clone was counted between two and nine times. The genes are TRBV5-1 and TRBJ1-5; no firm D call. Germline lookup yields CDR1 SGHRS and CDR2 YFSETQ. Between the trimmed V and J ends, which lost 9 bases and 5 bases, there was a span of 18 bases. This CDR3 contains 14 residues. As DNA, the CDR3 is TGCGCCACCAACGAAAGCCTGGAGGATCAGCCCCAGCATTTT. It yields the protein CATNESLEDQPQHF. Based on the CDR3 plus reference TRBV5-1 and TRBJ1-5, the full variable domain is KAGVTQTPRYLIKTRGQQVTLSCSPISGHRSVSWYQQTPGQGLQFLFEYFSETQRNKGNFPGRFSGRQFSNSRSEMNVSTLELGDSALYLCATNESLEDQPQHFGDGTRLSIL.